This TCR beta chain was profiled in a study of blood T cells in healthy people across ages. Study-wide results and caveats: More naive CD4+ cells and higher diversity marked long-lived donors relative to aged donors. The percentage of naive T cells correlated strongly with TCR beta diversity.

Germline V CDR1 and CDR2: GTSNPN, SVGIG (reference sequence). Losses at the gene ends were 0 bases for V and 0 bases for J; bases not matched to a gene: 4. The CDR3 runs 15 residues. There are many counts of this clonotype. The antigen remains undetermined. Together with a sample-barcoded 5' primer, a J-beta primer mix was included in a second PCR lasting roughly 7 to 11 cycles. Each CDR3 protein gets one entry after TCRdb re-called the 5' RACE reads with MiXCR. Of 630,000 or so distinct CDR3 sequences in the sample, approximately 31% are singletons; the top ten hold 15%. The donors, all healthy, were Caucasians living in Russia, aged about 6 to 90. Per sample, extraction of total RNA gave at least 6 micrograms in every case.

The sequence was collected from a woman of 80 years or more in good health. The material sequenced was blood. V and J are TRBV30 and TRBJ2-5, with 7 nucleotides matching TRBD2. The CDR3 sequence: CAWSVGEGYQETQYF. The CDR3, as DNA: TGTGCCTGGAGTGTTGGGGAGGGGTACCAAGAGACCCAGTACTTC.